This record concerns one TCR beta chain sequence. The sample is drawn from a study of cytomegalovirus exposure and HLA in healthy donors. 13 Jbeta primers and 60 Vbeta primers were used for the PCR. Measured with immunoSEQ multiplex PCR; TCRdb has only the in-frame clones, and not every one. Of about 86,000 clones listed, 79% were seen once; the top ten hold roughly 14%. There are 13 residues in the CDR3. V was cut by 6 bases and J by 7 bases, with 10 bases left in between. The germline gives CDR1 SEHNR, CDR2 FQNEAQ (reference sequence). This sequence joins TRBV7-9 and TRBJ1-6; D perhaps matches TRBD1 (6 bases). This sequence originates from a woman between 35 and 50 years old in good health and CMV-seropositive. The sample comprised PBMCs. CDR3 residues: CASRHRENSPLHF. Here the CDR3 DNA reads TGTGCCAGCAGACACAGGGAAAATTCACCCCTCCACTTT.